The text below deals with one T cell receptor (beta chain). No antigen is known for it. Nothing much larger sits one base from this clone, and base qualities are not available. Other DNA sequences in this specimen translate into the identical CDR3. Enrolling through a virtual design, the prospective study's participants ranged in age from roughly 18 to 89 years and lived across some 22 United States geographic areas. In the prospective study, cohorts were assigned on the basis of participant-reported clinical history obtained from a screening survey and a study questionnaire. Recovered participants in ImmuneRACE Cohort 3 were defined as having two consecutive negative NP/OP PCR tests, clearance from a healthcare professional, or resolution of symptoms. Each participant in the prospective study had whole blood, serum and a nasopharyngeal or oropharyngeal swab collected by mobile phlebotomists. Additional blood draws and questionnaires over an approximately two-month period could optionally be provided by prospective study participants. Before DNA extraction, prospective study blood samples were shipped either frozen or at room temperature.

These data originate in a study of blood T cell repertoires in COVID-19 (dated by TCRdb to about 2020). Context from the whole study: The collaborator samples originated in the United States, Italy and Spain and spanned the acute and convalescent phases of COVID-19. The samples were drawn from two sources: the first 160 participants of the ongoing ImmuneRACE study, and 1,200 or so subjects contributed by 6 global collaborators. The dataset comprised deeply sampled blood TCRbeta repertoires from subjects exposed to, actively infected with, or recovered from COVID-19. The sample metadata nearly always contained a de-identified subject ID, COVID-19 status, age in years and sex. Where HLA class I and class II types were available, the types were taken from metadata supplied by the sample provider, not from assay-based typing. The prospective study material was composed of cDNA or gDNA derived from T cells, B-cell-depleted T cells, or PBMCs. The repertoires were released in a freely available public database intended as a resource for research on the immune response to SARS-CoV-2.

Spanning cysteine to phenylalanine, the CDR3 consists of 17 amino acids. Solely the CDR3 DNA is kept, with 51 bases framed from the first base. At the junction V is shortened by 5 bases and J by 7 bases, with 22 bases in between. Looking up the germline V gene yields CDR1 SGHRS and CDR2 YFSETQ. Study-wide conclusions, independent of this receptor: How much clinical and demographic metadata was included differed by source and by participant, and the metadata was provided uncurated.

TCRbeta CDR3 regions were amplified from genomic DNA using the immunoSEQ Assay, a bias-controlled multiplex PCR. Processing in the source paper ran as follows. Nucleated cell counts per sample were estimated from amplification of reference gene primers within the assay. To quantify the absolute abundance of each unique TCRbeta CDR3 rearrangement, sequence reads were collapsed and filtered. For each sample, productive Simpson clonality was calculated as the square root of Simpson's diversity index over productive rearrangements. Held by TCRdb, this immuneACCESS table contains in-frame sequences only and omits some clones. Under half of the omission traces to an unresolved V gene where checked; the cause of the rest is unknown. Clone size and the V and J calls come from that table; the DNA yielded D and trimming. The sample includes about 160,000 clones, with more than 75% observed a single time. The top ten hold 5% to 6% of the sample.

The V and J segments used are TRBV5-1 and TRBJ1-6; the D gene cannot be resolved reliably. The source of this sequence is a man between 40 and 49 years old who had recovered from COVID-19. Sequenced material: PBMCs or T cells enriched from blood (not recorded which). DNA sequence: TGCGCCAGCAGTTTAGTTACAGCTACCTACGGAAATTCACCCCTCCACTTT. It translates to CASSLVTATYGNSPLHF. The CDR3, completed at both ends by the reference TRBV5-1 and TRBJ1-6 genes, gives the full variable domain KAGVTQTPRYLIKTRGQQVTLSCSPISGHRSVSWYQQTPGQGLQFLFEYFSETQRNKGNFPGRFSGRQFSNSRSEMNVSTLELGDSALYLCASSLVTATYGNSPLHFGNGTRLTVT.